Shown below are 15 T cell receptor beta chains from a single sample sequenced in a study of T-cell memory formation after mild COVID-19. TCRdb called the 5' RACE reads again in MiXCR, with one record for every CDR3 protein. The data show more than 85,000 distinct CDR3 sequences, with around 10% seen just once and around 39% held by the top ten. The sequenced material came from PBMCs or a T cell subset sorted from them (not recorded which). The receptors originated from a man aged 18 to 35 who had mild COVID-19 (a few samples of this study predate the infection). Cell type and time point are not known.

This clonotype has a handful of counts. The V call is TRBV20-1, the J call TRBJ2-5; 11 bases align to TRBD2. In germline, CDR1 is DFQATT, CDR2 SNEGSKA (reference sequence). Trimming cost V 3 bases and J 4 bases; bases outside gene matches: 7. The CDR3 totals 15 residues. For the CDR3, the DNA is TGCAGTGCTAGTCGTAGCGGGGGGGCTGGAGAGACCCAGTACTTC. It is translated as CSASRSGGAGETQYF.

This clonotype was counted a few times. J is TRBJ2-3 and V is TRBV4-3, with 9 bases that match TRBD2. The CDR3 is made up of 16 amino acids. V gave up 0 bases and J gave up 4 bases; unmatched junction bases: 5. Germline CDR1 LGHNA, CDR2 YSLEER. CDR3 nucleotide sequence: TGCGCCAGCAGCCAAGATGGGCGGGGGGGAGCAGATACGCAGTATTTT. It encodes CASSQDGRGGADTQYF.

This clonotype was seen ten or more times. V gene TRBV6-2 or TRBV6-3 combines with J gene TRBJ2-3; no definite D call. Germline V gives CDR1 MNHEY, CDR2 SVGEGT. The CDR3 extends over 9 amino acids. Deletions cut 8 bases from V and 9 bases from J, with 6 bases between. This CDR3 reads CASGPTQYF. The CDR3 DNA follows: TGTGCCAGCGGGCCCACGCAGTATTTT.

This clonotype was counted a few times. This rearrangement joins TRBV12-3 or TRBV12-4 to TRBJ2-2; possible D gene TRBD2, 7 bases. V lost 4 bases to trimming and J lost 7 bases, with 13 bases between them. The CDR3 totals 14 residues. For the CDR3, the DNA is TGTGCCAGCAGTTATGCGGGGGCCGTCGGGGAGCTGTTTTTT. Translation: CASSYAGAVGELFF.

This clonotype was seen only a few times. The chain carries TRBV7-2 and TRBJ2-7, with D maybe TRBD1 (6 bases). V lost 0 bases and J 5 bases, leaving 14 bases between the germline ends. The length of the CDR3 is 15 residues. Germline loops: CDR1 SGHTA, CDR2 FQGNSA. The CDR3 nucleotides read TGTGCCAGCAGCTTAGCGGGGGCCTGGATGAACGAGCAGTACTTC. Translated: CASSLAGAWMNEQYF.

V usage is TRBV29-1 and J usage is TRBJ2-3, with a possible D match to TRBD1 (5 bases). CDR3 size: 14 residues. V was clipped by 6 bases and J by 2 bases, with 15 bases between them. The germline V gene has CDR1 SQVTM and CDR2 ANQGSEA. The CDR3: CSVPWGIPTDTQYF. The DNA for the CDR3 is TGCAGCGTCCCCTGGGGCATACCCACAGATACGCAGTATTTT.

This clonotype has a handful of counts. The chain combines TRBV28 with TRBJ2-7, with 7 bases lining up with TRBD1. Germline CDR1 is MDHEN and CDR2 is SYDVKM. The CDR3 sequence is 15 residues long. J was trimmed by 5 bases and V by 6 bases; bases with no gene match: 13. The CDR3 nucleotides are TGTGCCAGCAGGAACGGACAGGTTTGCTTCAACGAGCAGTACGTC. This codes for CASRNGQVCFNEQYV.

About this clonotype: The germline gene is not matched at one end of the junction; a read error may be the cause. This sequence joins TRBV7-2 and TRBJ1-5; the D gene is possibly TRBD1 (5 bases). Germline CDR1 SGHTA, CDR2 FQGNSA. The CDR3 spans 13 residues. This chain's CDR3 is CASGAFGVEPQQF. In DNA form, the CDR3 reads TGTGCCAGCGGGGCGTTTGGTGTTGAGCCCCAGCAATTT. The whole variable domain, remainder taken from reference TRBV7-2 and TRBJ1-5, is GAGVSQSPSNKVTEKGKDVELRCDPISGHTALYWYRQSLGQGLEFLIYFQGNSAPDKSGLPSDRFSAERTGGSVSTLTIQRTQQEDSAVYLCASGAFGVEPQQFGDGTRLSIL.

This clonotype was counted between two and nine times. This rearrangement joins TRBV29-1 to TRBJ2-1; maybe TRBD2 (6 bases). The CDR3 has 12 amino acids. V was cut by 6 bases and J by 7 bases, with 13 bases left in between. Germline CDR1 and CDR2: SQVTM and ANQGSEA. As DNA, the CDR3 is TGCAGCGTCGGGGGTCTCAGAAATGAGCAGTTCTTC. It encodes CSVGGLRNEQFF.

The gene calls are TRBV7-3 and TRBJ2-1; D unresolved. The CDR3 runs 13 residues. V was shortened by 2 bases and J by 2 bases, with 4 bases between the two germline ends. The germline gives CDR1 SGHTA, CDR2 FQGTGA. Here the CDR3 DNA reads TGTGCCAGCAGCTTATTTGCCTACAATGAGCAGTTCTTC. This gives the protein CASSLFAYNEQFF.

This clonotype was detected a few times. The rearrangement links TRBV7-9 to TRBJ2-1, with 8 bases matching TRBD2. V gave up 5 bases and J gave up 8 bases; unmatched junction bases: 14. Germline V CDR1 and CDR2: SEHNR, FQNEAQ (reference sequence). CDR3 size: 16 residues. Here the CDR3 reads CASSTSTGGIGDEQFF. The CDR3 nucleotides read TGTGCCAGCAGCACCTCGACGGGGGGGATAGGCGATGAGCAGTTCTTC.

The V gene is TRBV4-3, the J gene TRBJ2-1; 10 positions agree with TRBD1. V was clipped by 5 bases and J by 10 bases; unmatched bases: 11. CDR1 is LGHNA, CDR2 YSLEER, per germline. The CDR3 is made up of 15 amino acids. CDR3 coding DNA: TGCGCCAGCAGCAGACAGGGGGCGCGGGAAGAGGAGCAGTTCTTC. It specifies CASSRQGAREEEQFF.

The DNA of the CDR3 is TGTGCCAGCAGCGTCCGCCGGGACAGGGGGTTCAATCAGCCCCAGCATTTT. It is translated as CASSVRRDRGFNQPQHF. The chain has TRBV9 and TRBJ1-5, with 11 nucleotides matching TRBD1. Germline CDR1 and CDR2: SGDLS and YYNGEE. V shed 2 bases, J shed 3 bases, and the junction held 7 bases outside the gene matches. This CDR3 contains 17 residues.

This clonotype was seen a handful of times. The chain links TRBV27 to TRBJ2-5; 11 nucleotides agree with TRBD2. The germline V gene has CDR1 MNHEY and CDR2 SMNVEV (reference sequence). CDR3 length: 15 amino acids. Trimming took 6 bases from V and 2 from J; bases not matched to a gene: 5. The CDR3 coding sequence is TGTGCCAGCAGGGGGGGACTAGCGGCTCAAGAGACCCAGTACTTC. As protein: CASRGGLAAQETQYF.

The chain employs TRBV4-3 and TRBJ2-1; no clear D. This CDR3 contains 13 residues. V gave up 5 bases and J gave up 0 bases, with 5 bases separating them. CDR1 and CDR2 (germline): LGHNA, YSLEER. CDR3 residues: CASSFDSYNEQFF. The DNA of the CDR3 is TGCGCCAGCAGCTTCGACTCCTACAATGAGCAGTTCTTC.